Only a few counts were recorded for the clone carrying this T cell receptor (beta chain). The antigen is unknown. These data come from a study of T cell responses to AZD1222 COVID-19 vaccine. Turning to the study itself: Samples with a second dose at about 4 or about 12 weeks were pooled together.

General study findings and limits: Spike-specific TCR breadth and depth went up after people got two AZD1222 doses.

Clones were sequenced by immunoSEQ multiplex PCR, and TCRdb holds only the in-frame ones, with some missing. The table records about 99,000 clones, around 90% of them present only once. Germline loops: CDR1 SGHTA, CDR2 FQGNSA. The CDR3 is 19 amino acids. J was trimmed by 1 base and V by 5 bases; bases with no gene match: 15. The input for sequencing was peripheral blood, taken on day 0 of AZD1222 vaccination. The receptor's source is an adult in good health. The rearrangement uses TRBV7-2 and TRBJ1-2; 11 nucleotides align to TRBD1. The CDR3 DNA follows: TGTGCCAGCAGCCTACGCCAGAGGGGACAGGGGGACAATAACTATGGCTACACCTTC. Amino acids: CASSLRQRGQGDNNYGYTF.